This TCR beta chain was observed in a study of CD4 T cells in relation to SARS-CoV-2 and coronaviruses. The germline V and J ends were trimmed by 0 bases and 9 bases, with 9 bases remaining between them. Germline V gives CDR1 SGDLS, CDR2 YYNGEE. CDR3 length equals 13 residues. Unexposed donor CD4+ T cells date from 2011-2018, before the COVID-19 pandemic. CD4 enrichment then naive enrichment separated naive from memory CD4+ cells. Deep TCR-beta sequencing used DNA from uncultured naive and memory CD4+ T cells. The method was immunoSEQ multiplex PCR; TCRdb's version includes in-frame clones alone and lacks a portion of them. The data contain about 65,000 clones, approximately 87% of them seen just once; the ten biggest clones take up roughly 1.5%.

Sequencing input: memory CD4+ T cells from PBMCs. The chain has TRBV9 and TRBJ2-2; D gene ambiguous. This sequence originates from a human donor in good health. The CDR3 DNA reads as TGTGCCAGCAGCGTAGGTCTTTCGCGGGAGCTGTTTTTT. Protein product: CASSVGLSRELFF. Full variable domain (remainder filled in from reference TRBV9 and TRBJ2-2): DSGVTQTPKHLITATGQRVTLRCSPRSGDLSVYWYQQSLDQGLQFLIQYYNGEERAKGNILERFSAQQFPDLHSELNLSSLELGDSALYFCASSVGLSRELFFGEGSRLTVL.